This T cell receptor (beta chain) came from a study of blood T cell repertoires in COVID-19. Generated by immunoSEQ multiplex PCR, the TCRdb table keeps only in-frame clones and is missing some. The repertoire consists of 220,000 or so clones, with 70% to 85% occurring once and the leading ten covering 1.5% to 2%. This clone was seen a single time. CDR1 is KGHSH, CDR2 LQKENI, per germline. CDR3 size: 15 residues. J was trimmed by 4 bases and V by 4 bases; bases with no gene match: 2. Sequencing used peripheral blood. The rearrangement links TRBV18 to TRBJ1-6, with TRBD1 identical over 9 bases. The source of this sequence is an elderly woman with acute or convalescent COVID-19. The CDR3 DNA follows: TGTGCCAGCTCACGGGGACAGGGATATAATTCACCCCTCCACTTT. Translated, it gives CASSRGQGYNSPLHF. Full variable domain (remainder filled in from reference TRBV18 and TRBJ1-6): NAGVMQNPRHLVRRRGQEARLRCSPMKGHSHVYWYRQLPEEGLKFMVYLQKENIIDESGMPKERFSAEFPKEGPSILRIQQVVRGDSAAYFCASSRGQGYNSPLHFGNGTRLTVT.